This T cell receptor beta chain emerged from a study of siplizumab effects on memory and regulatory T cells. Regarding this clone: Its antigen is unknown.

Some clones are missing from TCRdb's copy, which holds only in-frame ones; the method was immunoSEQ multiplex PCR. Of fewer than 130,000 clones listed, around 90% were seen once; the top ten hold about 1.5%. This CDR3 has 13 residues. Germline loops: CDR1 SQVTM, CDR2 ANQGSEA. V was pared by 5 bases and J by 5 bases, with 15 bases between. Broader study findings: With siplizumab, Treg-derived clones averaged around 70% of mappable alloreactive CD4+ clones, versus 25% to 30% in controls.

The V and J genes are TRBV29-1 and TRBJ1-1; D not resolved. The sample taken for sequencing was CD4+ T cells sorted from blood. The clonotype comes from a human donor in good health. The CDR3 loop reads CSVTGELGTEAFF. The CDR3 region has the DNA TGCAGCGTTACCGGTGAGTTGGGGACTGAAGCTTTCTTT.